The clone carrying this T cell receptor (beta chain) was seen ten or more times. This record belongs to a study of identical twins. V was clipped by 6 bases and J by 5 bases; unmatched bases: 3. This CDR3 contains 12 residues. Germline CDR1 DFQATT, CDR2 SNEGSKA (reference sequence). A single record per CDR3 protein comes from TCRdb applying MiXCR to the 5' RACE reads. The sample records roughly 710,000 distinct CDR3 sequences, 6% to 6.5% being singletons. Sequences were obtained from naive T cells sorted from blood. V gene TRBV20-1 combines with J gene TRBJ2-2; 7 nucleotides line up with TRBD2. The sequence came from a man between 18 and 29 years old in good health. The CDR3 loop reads CSATSDTGELFF. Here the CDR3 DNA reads TGCAGTGCCACTAGCGATACCGGGGAGCTGTTTTTT.